This T cell receptor beta chain is drawn from a study of cytomegalovirus exposure and HLA in healthy donors. This CDR3 has 14 residues. Germline CDR1 and CDR2: MNHEY and SVGAGI. After removal of 4 bases from V and 2 bases from J, the junction contained 3 bases not matched to a gene. Regarding the study as a whole: The study had only CMV serostatus as immune exposure information.

With regard to this clone: Its antigen remains unknown.

The donors, nominally healthy at sampling, likely had unrecorded immune exposures. PCR amplification relied on 60 Vbeta primers (plus 13 Jbeta primers). Data came from immunoSEQ multiplex PCR; TCRdb stores just in-frame clones and leaves some out. The sample records 150,000 or so clones, approximately 84% being singletons. This chain connects TRBV6-5 to TRBJ2-3, with 7 bases that match TRBD2. Sequenced sample: PBMCs. This sequence was found in a man aged 45-60 years in good health and CMV-seropositive. In DNA, the CDR3 is TGTGCCAGCAGTTCCCGGGAGGACACAGATACGCAGTATTTT. Protein product: CASSSREDTDTQYF.